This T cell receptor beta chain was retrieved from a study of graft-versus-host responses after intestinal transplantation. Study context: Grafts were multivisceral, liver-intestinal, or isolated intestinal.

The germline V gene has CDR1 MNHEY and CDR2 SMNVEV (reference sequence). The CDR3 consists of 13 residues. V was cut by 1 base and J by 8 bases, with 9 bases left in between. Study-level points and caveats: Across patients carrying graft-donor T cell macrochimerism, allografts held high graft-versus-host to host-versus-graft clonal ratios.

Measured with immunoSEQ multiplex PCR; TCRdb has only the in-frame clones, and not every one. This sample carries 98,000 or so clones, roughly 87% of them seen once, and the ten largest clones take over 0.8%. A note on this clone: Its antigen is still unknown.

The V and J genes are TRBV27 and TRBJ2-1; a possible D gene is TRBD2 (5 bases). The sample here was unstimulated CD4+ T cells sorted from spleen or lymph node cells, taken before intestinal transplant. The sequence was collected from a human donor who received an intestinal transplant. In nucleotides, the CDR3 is TGTGCCAGCAGTTTATATCCGGGGTATGAGCAGTTCTTC. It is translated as CASSLYPGYEQFF.